The clone carrying this T cell receptor (beta chain) has at least ten counts. For TCRbeta, the library was prepared with unique molecular identifiers. TCRdb used MiXCR to reprocess the PCR reads, holding one entry per CDR3 protein. The sample lists 60,000 to 80,000 distinct CDR3 sequences, 6% to 8% occurring once. This record belongs to a study of T-cell reconstitution after alpha-beta-depleted transplantation in children. The germline V gene has CDR1 SGHRS and CDR2 YFSETQ. The length of the CDR3 is 14 residues. V lost 1 base, J lost 10 bases, and 4 bases stayed unmatched. The material was PBMCs from the stem cell graft donor, obtained from the stem cell graft. This TCR derives from a human donor who donated a stem cell graft to a child with acute lymphoblastic leukemia. The chain joins TRBV5-1 to TRBJ2-1; 11 bases are shared with TRBD2. As DNA, the CDR3 is TGCGCCAGCAGCTTGACTAGCGGGAGTGTCGAGCAGTTCTTC. Translating gives CASSLTSGSVEQFF. The full variable domain, with the rest looked up from reference TRBV5-1 and TRBJ2-1, is KAGVTQTPRYLIKTRGQQVTLSCSPISGHRSVSWYQQTPGQGLQFLFEYFSETQRNKGNFPGRFSGRQFSNSRSEMNVSTLELGDSALYLCASSLTSGSVEQFFGPGTRLTVL.